This TCR beta chain is drawn from a study of blood T cell repertoires in COVID-19. With 5 bases removed from V and 4 bases from J, the gap between germline ends came to 18 bases. Germline CDR1 is SGHTA and CDR2 is FQGNSA. The CDR3 spans 16 residues. The method was immunoSEQ multiplex PCR; TCRdb's version includes in-frame clones alone and lacks a portion of them. The sample holds roughly 410,000 clones, roughly 90% seen once. The sample comprised peripheral blood. The genes are TRBV7-2 and TRBJ1-5; D is unclear. This clonotype originated in a middle-aged woman with COVID-19, enrolled during active disease. Here the CDR3 DNA reads TGTGCCAGCAGCCCCCCATCTAGTACCGGGAATCAGCCCCAGCATTTT. Translated: CASSPPSSTGNQPQHF. The full variable domain, in which reference TRBV7-2 and TRBJ1-5 provide the parts outside the CDR3, is GAGVSQSPSNKVTEKGKDVELRCDPISGHTALYWYRQSLGQGLEFLIYFQGNSAPDKSGLPSDRFSAERTGGSVSTLTIQRTQQEDSAVYLCASSPPSSTGNQPQHFGDGTRLSIL.